This T cell receptor (beta chain) was retrieved from a study of OX40 agonist ivuxolimab in advanced cancers. For the study at large: Every 2 weeks, patients received ivuxolimab intravenously, dosed at 0.01 to 10 mg/kg. General study results and limits: Not determined was the antigen specificity of the expanded peripheral T cells.

Turning to this clone: The antigen is undetermined.

Libraries were prepared by immunoSEQ multiplex PCR; TCRdb keeps only in-frame clonotypes and omits some of them. The repertoire consists of about 46,000 clones, with 88% occurring once and the leading ten covering roughly 50%. The ends were cut back, 6 bases at V and 4 bases at J, with 26 bases in the middle. This CDR3 has 18 amino acids. Germline V gene sequence: CDR1 MNHEY, CDR2 SMNVEV (reference sequence). The sequence derives from an adult with an advanced solid tumor such as melanoma, head and neck, liver or kidney cancer. The rearrangement joins TRBV27 to TRBJ2-3; a weak D match, TRBD2 (5 bases). The specimen was CD4+ or CD8+ T cells sorted from blood, collected in a trial of the OX40 agonist ivuxolimab. CDR3 sequence reads: CASSPPPKTSVLADTQYF. The CDR3 nucleotides read TGTGCCAGCAGCCCGCCCCCAAAAACTAGTGTTTTAGCAGATACGCAGTATTTT.